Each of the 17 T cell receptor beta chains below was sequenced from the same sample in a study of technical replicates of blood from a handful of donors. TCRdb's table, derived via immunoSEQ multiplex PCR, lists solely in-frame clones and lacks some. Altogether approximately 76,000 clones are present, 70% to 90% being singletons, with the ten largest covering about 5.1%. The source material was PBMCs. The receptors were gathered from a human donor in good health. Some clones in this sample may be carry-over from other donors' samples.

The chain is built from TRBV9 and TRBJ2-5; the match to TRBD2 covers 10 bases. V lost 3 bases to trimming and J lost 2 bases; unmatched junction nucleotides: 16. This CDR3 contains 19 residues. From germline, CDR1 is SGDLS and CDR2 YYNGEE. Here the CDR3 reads CASSAPWGAPSGGQETQYF. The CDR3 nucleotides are TGTGCCAGCAGCGCCCCCTGGGGCGCGCCTAGCGGGGGTCAAGAGACCCAGTACTTC.

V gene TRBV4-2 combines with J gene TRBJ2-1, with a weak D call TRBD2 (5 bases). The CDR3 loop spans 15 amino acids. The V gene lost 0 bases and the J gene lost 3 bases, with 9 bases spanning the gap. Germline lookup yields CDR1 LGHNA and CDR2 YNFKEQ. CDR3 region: CASSQEAGFYNEQFF. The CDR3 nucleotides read TGTGCCAGCAGCCAAGAGGCGGGCTTCTACAATGAGCAGTTCTTC.

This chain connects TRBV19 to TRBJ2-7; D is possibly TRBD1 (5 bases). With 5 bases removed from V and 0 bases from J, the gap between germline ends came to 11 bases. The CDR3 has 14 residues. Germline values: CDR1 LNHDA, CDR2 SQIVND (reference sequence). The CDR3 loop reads CASSRQGSSYEQYF. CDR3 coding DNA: TGTGCCAGTAGTCGGCAGGGAAGCTCCTACGAGCAGTACTTC.

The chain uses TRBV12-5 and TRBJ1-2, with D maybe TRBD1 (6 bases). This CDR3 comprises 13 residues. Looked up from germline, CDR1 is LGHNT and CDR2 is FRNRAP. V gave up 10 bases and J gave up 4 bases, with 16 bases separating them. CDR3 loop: CANPLQGGYGYTF. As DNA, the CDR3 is TGTGCTAATCCACTACAGGGCGGCTATGGCTACACCTTC.

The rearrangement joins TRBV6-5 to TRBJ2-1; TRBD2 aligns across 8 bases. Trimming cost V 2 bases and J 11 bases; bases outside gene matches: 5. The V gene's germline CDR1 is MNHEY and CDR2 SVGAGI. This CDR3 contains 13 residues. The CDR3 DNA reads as TGTGCCAGCAGTTACGCCGGACTAGCCCAGCAGTTCTTC. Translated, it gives CASSYAGLAQQFF.

The CDR3 region is CASSVGGRETQYF. The CDR3 DNA reads as TGTGCCAGCAGCGTAGGAGGTAGGGAGACCCAGTACTTC. This chain links TRBV9 with TRBJ2-5; D ambiguous. With 0 bases removed from V and 5 bases from J, the gap between germline ends came to 8 bases. This CDR3 has 13 amino acids. Germline V gene lookup returns CDR1 SGDLS and CDR2 YYNGEE.

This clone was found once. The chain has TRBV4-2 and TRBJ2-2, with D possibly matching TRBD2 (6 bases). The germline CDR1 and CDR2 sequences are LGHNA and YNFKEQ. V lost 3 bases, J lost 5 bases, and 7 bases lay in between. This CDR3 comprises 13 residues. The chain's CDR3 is CASSQAGTGELFF. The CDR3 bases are TGTGCCAGCAGCCAGGCGGGGACCGGGGAGCTGTTTTTT.

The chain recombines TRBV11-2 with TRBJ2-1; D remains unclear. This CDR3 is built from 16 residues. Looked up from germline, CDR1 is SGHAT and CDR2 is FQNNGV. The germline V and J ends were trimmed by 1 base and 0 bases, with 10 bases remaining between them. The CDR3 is CASSLVIQSSYNEQFF. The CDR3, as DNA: TGTGCCAGCAGCTTAGTGATCCAGTCCTCCTACAATGAGCAGTTCTTC.

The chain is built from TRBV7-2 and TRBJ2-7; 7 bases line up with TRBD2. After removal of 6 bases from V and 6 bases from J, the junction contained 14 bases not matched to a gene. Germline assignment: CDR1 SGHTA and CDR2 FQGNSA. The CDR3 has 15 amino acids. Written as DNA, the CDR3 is TGTGCCAGCAGTCTTAGGAGGGGAGGGACGCTCGAGCAGTACTTC. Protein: CASSLRRGGTLEQYF. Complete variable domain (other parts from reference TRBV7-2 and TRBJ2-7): GAGVSQSPSNKVTEKGKDVELRCDPISGHTALYWYRQSLGQGLEFLIYFQGNSAPDKSGLPSDRFSAERTGGSVSTLTIQRTQQEDSAVYLCASSLRRGGTLEQYFGPGTRLTVT.

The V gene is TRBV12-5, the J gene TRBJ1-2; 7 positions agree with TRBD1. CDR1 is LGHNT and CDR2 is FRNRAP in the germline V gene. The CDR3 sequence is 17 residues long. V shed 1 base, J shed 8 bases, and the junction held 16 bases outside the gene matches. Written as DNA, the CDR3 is TGTGCTAGTGGTTTGGGAGGGGATGCCAAGGGGGCTGGGGGCTACACCTTC. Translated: CASGLGGDAKGAGGYTF.

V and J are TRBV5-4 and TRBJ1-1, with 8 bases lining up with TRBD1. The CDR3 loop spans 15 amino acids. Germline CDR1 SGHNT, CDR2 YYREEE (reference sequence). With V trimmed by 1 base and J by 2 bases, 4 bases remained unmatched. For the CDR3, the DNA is TGTGCCAGCAGCTTGACCACAGGGGGAAACACTGAAGCTTTCTTT. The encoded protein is CASSLTTGGNTEAFF. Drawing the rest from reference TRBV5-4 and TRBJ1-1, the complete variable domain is ETGVTQSPTHLIKTRGQQVTLRCSSQSGHNTVSWYQQALGQGPQFIFQYYREEENGRGNFPPRFSGLQFPNYSSELNVNALELDDSALYLCASSLTTGGNTEAFFGQGTRLTVV.

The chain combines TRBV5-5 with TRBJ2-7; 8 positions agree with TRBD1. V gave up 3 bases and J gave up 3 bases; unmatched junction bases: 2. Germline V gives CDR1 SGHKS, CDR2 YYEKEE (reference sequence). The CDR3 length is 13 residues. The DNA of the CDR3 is TGTGCCAGCAGCTCCGGACAGGGCTACGAGCAGTACTTC. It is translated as CASSSGQGYEQYF.

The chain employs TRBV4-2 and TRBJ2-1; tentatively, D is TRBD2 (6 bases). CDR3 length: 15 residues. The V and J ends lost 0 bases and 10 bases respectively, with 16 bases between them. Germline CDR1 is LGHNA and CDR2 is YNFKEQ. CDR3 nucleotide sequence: TGTGCCAGCAGCCAAGATCATGCCCGTGGGGGGGAGCAGTTCTTC. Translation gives CASSQDHARGGEQFF.

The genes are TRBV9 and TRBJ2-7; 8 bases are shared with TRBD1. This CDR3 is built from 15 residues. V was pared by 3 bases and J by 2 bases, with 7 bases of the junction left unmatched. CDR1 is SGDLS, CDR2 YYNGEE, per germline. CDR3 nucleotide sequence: TGTGCCAGCAGCGCCGCAGGGGGCTTCGCCTACGAGCAGTACTTC. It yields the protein CASSAAGGFAYEQYF.

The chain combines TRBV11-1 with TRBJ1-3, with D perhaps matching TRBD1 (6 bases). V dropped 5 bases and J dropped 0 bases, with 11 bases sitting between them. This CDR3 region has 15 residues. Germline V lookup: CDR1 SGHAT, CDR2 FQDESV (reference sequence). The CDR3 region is CASSRGQTSGNTIYF. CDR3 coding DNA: TGTGCCAGCAGCAGAGGACAGACCTCTGGAAACACCATATATTTT.

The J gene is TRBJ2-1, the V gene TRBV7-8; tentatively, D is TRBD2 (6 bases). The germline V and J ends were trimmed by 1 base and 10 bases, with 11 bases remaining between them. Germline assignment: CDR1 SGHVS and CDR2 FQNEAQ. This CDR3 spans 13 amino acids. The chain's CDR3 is CASSLGDSREQFF. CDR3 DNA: TGTGCCAGCAGCTTAGGGGACTCGAGGGAGCAGTTCTTC.

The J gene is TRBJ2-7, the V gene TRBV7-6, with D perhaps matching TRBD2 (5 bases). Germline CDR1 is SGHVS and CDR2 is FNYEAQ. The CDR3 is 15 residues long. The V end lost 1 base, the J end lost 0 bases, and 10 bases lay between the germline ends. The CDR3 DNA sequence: TGTGCCAGCAGCTTAGAAGCGGCCACCTCCTACGAGCAGTACTTC. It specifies CASSLEAATSYEQYF.